This entry lists 28 T cell receptor beta chains sequenced from one sample in a study of cytomegalovirus exposure and HLA in healthy donors. PCR employed 60 Vbeta and 13 Jbeta primers. Sequenced by immunoSEQ multiplex PCR; TCRdb stores in-frame clones only, minus some. The table shows about 130,000 clones, with less than 80% occurring only once. The sample comprised PBMCs. These receptors originate from a middle-aged man in good health and CMV-seropositive.

The chain couples TRBV5-6 to TRBJ1-3, with 7 bases fitting TRBD1. Germline V CDR1 and CDR2: SGHDT, YYEEEE. Trimming cost V 0 bases and J 16 bases; bases outside gene matches: 10. CDR3 length: 13 amino acids. CDR3 bases: TGTGCCAGCAGCTTGGGACAGGGACGTTCCCCGTATTTT. Residues: CASSLGQGRSPYF.

CDR3 residues: CACGGGPSSGANVLTF. CDR3 nucleotides: TGTGCCTGTGGGGGCGGGCCTAGCTCTGGGGCCAACGTCCTGACTTTC. The chain couples TRBV7-6 to TRBJ2-6, with D tentatively TRBD1 (6 bases). From germline, CDR1 is SGHVS and CDR2 FNYEAQ. Trimming stripped 11 bases from V and 0 bases from J, with 17 bases between. The CDR3 loop spans 16 amino acids.

CDR3 sequence (DNA): TGTGCCAGCAGCTCAACTGGGGCCAACGTCCTGACTTTC. Amino acids: CASSSTGANVLTF. This sequence joins TRBV7-2 and TRBJ2-6; D remains ambiguous. Trimming shortened V by 4 bases and J by 2 bases, and 3 bases separated the two germline ends. The CDR3 loop spans 13 amino acids. Germline CDR1 SGHTA, CDR2 FQGNSA.

V gene TRBV5-6 combines with J gene TRBJ1-3; TRBD1 might be the D (5 bases). The CDR3 totals 16 residues. V shed 5 bases and J shed 0 bases, with 15 bases lying between them. Germline loops: CDR1 SGHDT, CDR2 YYEEEE. The DNA of the CDR3 is TGTGCCAGCAGGGGAACCGACAGAGACTCTGGAAACACCATATATTTT. Translating it yields CASRGTDRDSGNTIYF.

J is TRBJ1-2 and V is TRBV5-1, with 9 positions matching TRBD1. This CDR3 contains 18 residues. The V gene's germline CDR1 is SGHRS and CDR2 YFSETQ. V lost 4 bases, J lost 5 bases, and 18 bases stayed unmatched. The CDR3 DNA is TGCGCCAGCAGCCAGGACAGGGGACGGACCCTTTTGACTTATGGCTACACCTTC. This encodes CASSQDRGRTLLTYGYTF.

The rearrangement joins TRBV7-8 to TRBJ1-2, with D possibly being TRBD1 (6 bases). V was pared by 5 bases and J by 2 bases, with 9 bases between. The CDR3 contains 13 residues. Germline CDR1 SGHVS, CDR2 FQNEAQ. CDR3 in DNA: TGTGCCAGCAGCCCGGACAGCAACTATGGCTACACCTTC. Protein: CASSPDSNYGYTF.

The V gene is TRBV5-4, the J gene TRBJ2-7; 7 nucleotides line up with TRBD1. CDR3 length: 14 amino acids. The J segment lost 6 bases and the V segment lost 4 bases, leaving 10 bases of the junction unmatched. The germline CDR1 and CDR2 sequences are SGHNT and YYREEE (reference sequence). The CDR3 is CASSKTGSSGEQYF. CDR3 nucleotide sequence: TGTGCCAGCAGCAAGACAGGGTCTTCAGGCGAGCAGTACTTC.

This clone was recorded a few times. The CDR3 DNA reads TGTGCCAGCAGCTATCAGGGGAGCCTTGGCGAGCAGTACTTC. Translated, it gives CASSYQGSLGEQYF. The V gene is TRBV9, the J gene TRBJ2-7, with D perhaps TRBD1 (6 bases). CDR3 size: 14 residues. The ends were cut back, 4 bases at V and 6 bases at J, with 17 bases in the middle. Germline assignment: CDR1 SGDLS and CDR2 YYNGEE. The variable domain in full, completed from reference TRBV9 and TRBJ2-7, reads DSGVTQTPKHLITATGQRVTLRCSPRSGDLSVYWYQQSLDQGLQFLIQYYNGEERAKGNILERFSAQQFPDLHSELNLSSLELGDSALYFCASSYQGSLGEQYFGPGTRLTVT.

This chain uses TRBV27 with TRBJ2-4, with no clear D. From germline, CDR1 is MNHEY and CDR2 SMNVEV (reference sequence). This CDR3 comprises 18 residues. Trimming took off 2 bases at V and 1 base at J, with 18 bases between the two ends. The CDR3 region is CASSLGASRTQAKNIQYF. CDR3 bases: TGTGCCAGCAGTTTAGGTGCCTCTAGAACCCAGGCCAAAAACATTCAGTACTTC.

This chain connects TRBV7-8 to TRBJ2-7; D is perhaps TRBD2 (5 bases). Per germline, CDR1 SGHVS and CDR2 FQNEAQ. Deletions cut 7 bases from V and 2 bases from J, with 12 bases between. This CDR3 contains 13 residues. In DNA form, the CDR3 reads TGTGCCAGCACCGCATTCGGGGCCTACGAGCAGTACTTC. Translated: CASTAFGAYEQYF.

The chain is built from TRBV7-9 and TRBJ1-1, with no clear D. Trimming shortened V by 5 bases and J by 6 bases, and 16 bases separated the two germline ends. In germline, CDR1 is SEHNR, CDR2 FQNEAQ (reference sequence). This CDR3 has 14 residues. The CDR3 DNA sequence: TGTGCCAGCAGCCCCCGGGAGGTGGTCGCTGAAGCTTTCTTT. Residues: CASSPREVVAEAFF.

This rearrangement joins TRBV2 to TRBJ2-5; D is ambiguous. The J call may be mistaken, given a closer DNA end match to TRBJ2-7. The CDR3 is 14 amino acids. The germline gives CDR1 SNHLY, CDR2 FYNNEI. CDR3 sequence: CASTHPRSPYEQYF. CDR3 nucleotide sequence: TGTGCCAGCACCCACCCCCGGAGCCCCTACGAGCAGTACTTC.

The genes are TRBV25-1 and TRBJ2-1; 9 bases agree with TRBD1. V lost 4 bases to trimming and J lost 6 bases; unmatched junction nucleotides: 7. The CDR3 is 15 residues long. Germline V gene lookup returns CDR1 MGHDK and CDR2 SYGVNS. The CDR3 region is CASSAHRGLGNEQFF. CDR3 sequence (DNA): TGTGCCAGCAGTGCCCACAGGGGGCTCGGCAATGAGCAGTTCTTC.

V is TRBV6-1 and J is TRBJ2-3; the D gene is possibly TRBD1 (5 bases). CDR1 and CDR2 from the germline V gene are MNHNS and SASEGT. V dropped 6 bases and J dropped 2 bases, with 15 bases sitting between them. The CDR3 has 15 amino acids. The CDR3 nucleotides are TGTGCCAGCAGCGACACAGGTGTCGACACAGATACGCAGTATTTT. Its translation: CASSDTGVDTDTQYF.

V usage is TRBV27 and J usage is TRBJ2-1; D remains ambiguous. The V end was cut by 5 bases, the J end by 3 bases, with 11 bases between. The germline CDR1 and CDR2 sequences are MNHEY and SMNVEV (reference sequence). The CDR3 covers 14 residues. The CDR3 bases are TGTGCCAGCAGTAGAAAGTCAGGCTACAATGAGCAGTTCTTC. Translated: CASSRKSGYNEQFF.

This clone has a handful of counts. V usage is TRBV5-1 and J usage is TRBJ1-2; D is uncertain. CDR3 length: 13 residues. V dropped 5 bases and J dropped 8 bases, with 16 bases sitting between them. The germline V gene encodes CDR1 SGHRS and CDR2 YFSETQ. The CDR3 region has the DNA TGCGCCAGCAGGTGGTCACCAGCGGGGGGCTACACCTTC. Residues: CASRWSPAGGYTF. Complete variable domain (other parts from reference TRBV5-1 and TRBJ1-2): KAGVTQTPRYLIKTRGQQVTLSCSPISGHRSVSWYQQTPGQGLQFLFEYFSETQRNKGNFPGRFSGRQFSNSRSEMNVSTLELGDSALYLCASRWSPAGGYTFGSGTRLTVV.

CDR3 nucleotide sequence: TGTGCCAGCTCACCATCAGCGGGATTGGGGATTGAGCAGTTCTTC. This gives the protein CASSPSAGLGIEQFF. The chain combines TRBV18 with TRBJ2-1; 7 positions agree with TRBD2. V trimming: 2 bases; J trimming: 9 bases; junction bases outside the gene matches: 10. This CDR3 has 15 residues. Germline lookup yields CDR1 KGHSH and CDR2 LQKENI.

The rearrangement joins TRBV29-1 to TRBJ2-2, with TRBD1 matching 10 bases. The germline CDR1 and CDR2 sequences are SQVTM and ANQGSEA. This CDR3 comprises 17 residues. J gave up 3 bases and V 2 bases, and 9 bases lay outside the gene matches. The CDR3 spells CSVELGSTGGYTGELFF. Here the CDR3 DNA reads TGCAGCGTTGAATTAGGTTCGACAGGGGGCTACACCGGGGAGCTGTTTTTT.

V gene TRBV11-1 combines with J gene TRBJ2-2, with 7 bases aligning to TRBD1. Germline values: CDR1 SGHAT, CDR2 FQDESV (reference sequence). The CDR3 is made up of 15 amino acids. Trimming removed 1 base from V and 7 bases from J; junction bases left unmatched: 6. CDR3 protein: CASSLVKGANGELFF. Written as DNA, the CDR3 is TGTGCCAGCAGCTTAGTGAAGGGGGCGAACGGGGAGCTGTTTTTT.

V and J are TRBV5-1 and TRBJ2-5, with 11 bases identical to TRBD1. The CDR3 is 14 amino acids. Germline V CDR1 and CDR2: SGHRS, YFSETQ. With 5 bases clipped from V and 5 bases from J, the junction kept 5 bases outside the gene matches. The CDR3 sequence is CASSPGTGGETQYF. The CDR3 DNA is TGCGCCAGCAGTCCAGGGACAGGGGGTGAGACCCAGTACTTC.

V and J are TRBV2 and TRBJ2-5; 10 nucleotides align to TRBD1. This CDR3 contains 12 residues. Germline CDR1 SNHLY, CDR2 FYNNEI. Germline trimming cut 8 bases from V and 5 bases from J; bases unmatched to any gene: 2. As DNA, the CDR3 is TGTGCCAGCGCGGACAGGGGGGAGACCCAGTACTTC. Protein product: CASADRGETQYF.

The chain links TRBV4-3 to TRBJ1-4, with 9 bases fitting TRBD1. The CDR3 runs 15 residues. The junction had 7 bases not matched to a gene; V was cut back by 1 base and J by 10 bases. The V gene's germline CDR1 is LGHNA and CDR2 YSLEER. CDR3 protein: CASSQVLDRGIKLFF. The CDR3 nucleotides are TGCGCCAGCAGCCAAGTTTTGGACAGGGGTATAAAACTGTTTTTT.

CDR3 loop: CASSFTGASGANVLTF. In nucleotides, the CDR3 is TGCGCCAGCAGCTTTACAGGGGCCTCTGGGGCCAACGTCCTGACTTTC. J is TRBJ2-6 and V is TRBV5-1, with 7 nucleotides matching TRBD1. The CDR3 length is 16 residues. Germline CDR1 reads SGHRS; CDR2 reads YFSETQ. The V segment lost 2 bases and the J segment 0 bases; nucleotides outside the gene matches: 2.

The chain has TRBV7-9 and TRBJ1-1; D is possibly TRBD1 (6 bases). The V end lost 1 base, the J end lost 8 bases, and 11 bases lay between the germline ends. The CDR3 length is 13 residues. Germline CDR1 and CDR2: SEHNR and FQNEAQ (reference sequence). This CDR3 is CASSLDTGQEAFF. CDR3 sequence (DNA): TGTGCCAGCAGCTTAGATACAGGGCAAGAAGCTTTCTTT. Full variable domain (remainder filled in from reference TRBV7-9 and TRBJ1-1): DTGVSQNPRHKITKRGQNVTFRCDPISEHNRLYWYRQTLGQGPEFLTYFQNEAQLEKSRLLSDRFSAERPKGSFSTLEIQRTEQGDSAMYLCASSLDTGQEAFFGQGTRLTVV.

The chain has TRBV7-8 and TRBJ2-5; 7 bases match TRBD2. The CDR3 has 16 amino acids. V lost 4 bases and J lost 1; bases outside the gene matches: 9. Germline loops: CDR1 SGHVS, CDR2 FQNEAQ. Written as DNA, the CDR3 is TGTGCCAGCAGCTCCAGAGCGGGGACCCGCCAAGAGACCCAGTACTTC. It codes for CASSSRAGTRQETQYF.

This clone occurred a few times. The chain has TRBV7-2 and TRBJ1-1; D ambiguous. Trimming removed 5 bases at V and 3 bases at J, with 16 bases between. CDR1 is SGHTA and CDR2 is FQGNSA in the germline V gene. The CDR3 spans 15 residues. Here the CDR3 DNA reads TGTGCCAGCAGCGTACCCCCGGGGAGGGACACTGAAGCTTTCTTT. Translated: CASSVPPGRDTEAFF.

This sequence joins TRBV19 and TRBJ1-6; no firm D call. This CDR3 has 15 residues. Germline V gene lookup returns CDR1 LNHDA and CDR2 SQIVND (reference sequence). Trimming removed 3 bases from V and 10 bases from J, with 16 bases in between. CDR3 region: CASSIRAESGSPLHF. In nucleotides, the CDR3 is TGTGCCAGTAGTATTCGGGCAGAGTCGGGGTCACCCCTCCACTTT.

This rearrangement joins TRBV29-1 to TRBJ1-4, with D tentatively TRBD1 (5 bases). The germline gives CDR1 SQVTM, CDR2 ANQGSEA. This CDR3 spans 13 amino acids. Trimming pared 5 bases from V and 8 bases from J, leaving 15 bases between. In DNA form, the CDR3 reads TGCAGCGTTCTGGGGCCTAGGACGGAAAAACTGTTTTTT. Protein sequence: CSVLGPRTEKLFF. Filled out from reference TRBV29-1 and TRBJ1-4, the complete variable domain reads SAVISQKPSRDICQRGTSLTIQCQVDSQVTMMFWYRQQPGQSLTLIATANQGSEATYESGFVIDKFPISRPNLTFSTLTVSNMSPEDSSIYLCSVLGPRTEKLFFGSGTQLSVL.